These T cell receptor beta chains were read from a single sample in a study of regulatory and conventional T cells in breast cancer. TCRdb reprocessed the PCR reads via MiXCR and lists one record per CDR3 protein. Of about 9,600 distinct CDR3 sequences listed, approximately 30% were seen once; the top ten hold approximately 6.1%. The specimen was conventional T cells from blood. Receptors originate from a male donor in good health. CDR3s include the opening cysteine and the closing phenylalanine or tryptophan. D genes are given only for firm matches. Not all rows give a size; the values are once, few, many and, for expanded clones, a class.

few | . | TRBJ2-1 | TRBV6-1 | TGTGCCAGCAGTCCGAAACGGGACGATAGGACCTACAATGAGCAGTTCTTC | CASSPKRDDRTYNEQFF
. | . | TRBJ1-6 | TRBV10-3 | TGTGCCATCAGTGGATCTGGCGGGGTCGGCAATTCACCCCTCCACTTT | CAISGSGGVGNSPLHF
large | TRBD1 | TRBJ2-1 | TRBV6-2/TRBV6-3 | TGTGCCAGCAGTTCGGGACAGGGGTTAGATGAGCAGTTCTTC | CASSSGQGLDEQFF
. | . | TRBJ2-5 | TRBV7-9 | TGTGCCAGCAGCTTAGGATCCCAGGGTGAGACCCAGTACTTC | CASSLGSQGETQYF
. | TRBD1 | TRBJ2-3 | TRBV20-1 | TGCAGTGGGACAGGCGACACAGATACGCAGTATTTT | CSGTGDTDTQYF
many | . | TRBJ1-1 | TRBV10-1 | TGCGCCAGCAGTCCGTCGACATTGACAGAAGCTTTCTTT | CASSPSTLTEAFF
. | . | TRBJ2-7 | TRBV6-5 | TGTGCCAGCAGTTACTCTTCCGACTACGAGCAGTACTTC | CASSYSSDYEQYF
few | . | TRBJ2-6 | TRBV12-3/TRBV12-4 | TGTGCCAGCAGTTTAAGGACAACTGGGGCCAACGTCCTGACTTTC | CASSLRTTGANVLTF
. | . | TRBJ2-7 | TRBV30 | TGTGCCTGGAGTGTACCTGGTAGTAGCACCTACGAGCAGTACTTC | CAWSVPGSSTYEQYF
. | . | TRBJ1-2 | TRBV28 | TGTGCCAGCAGTTTAGGGACCCTGGGACTCGGCTACACCTTC | CASSLGTLGLGYTF
medium-sized | . | TRBJ2-3 | TRBV29-1 | TGCAGCGTTGGGCCAGGACTGGGGACAGATACGCAGTATTTT | CSVGPGLGTDTQYF
. | TRBD1 | TRBJ2-4 | TRBV5-4 | TGTGCCAGCAGCTCGGGGACAGGGGGTGAAAACATTCAGTACTTC | CASSSGTGGENIQYF
. | . | TRBJ2-5 | TRBV7-9 | TGTGCCAGCAGCCGGACAGCCCAAGAGACCCAGTACTTC | CASSRTAQETQYF
few | . | TRBJ2-2 | TRBV7-3 | TGTGCCAGCAGCTTAAACGGGGGCACCGGGGAGCTGTTTTTT | CASSLNGGTGELFF
. | . | TRBJ1-6 | TRBV6-1 | TGTGCCAGCAGGGTGGCAGGGAATTCACCCCTCCACTTT | CASRVAGNSPLHF
medium-sized | . | TRBJ2-7 | TRBV6-2/TRBV6-3 | TGTGCCAGCACCCGGACAGATAACCCCTACGAGCAGTACTTC | CASTRTDNPYEQYF
. | . | TRBJ2-7 | TRBV10-3 | TGTGCCTCGTGGAGGGGGCATACCTACGAGCAGTACTTC | CASWRGHTYEQYF
few | . | TRBJ2-1 | TRBV2 | TGTGCCAGCAGTGGAGAGGGAAGCTCCTACAATGAGCAGTTCTTC | CASSGEGSSYNEQFF
. | . | TRBJ1-5 | TRBV7-2 | TGTGCCAGCAGCGTTCTGTCCGGGCCCCAGCATTTT | CASSVLSGPQHF
medium-sized | TRBD1 | TRBJ1-1 | TRBV18 | TGTGCCACCATGACAGGGGGCGGTTGGTATACTGAAGCTTTCTTT | CATMTGGGWYTEAFF